This TCR beta chain was observed in a study of blood T cell repertoires in COVID-19. Study-level background: PBMCs, B-cell-depleted T cells, or T cells provided the cDNA or gDNA that made up the material.

Per the study methods: Amplification of reference gene primers was used by the study to estimate nucleated cell counts. Clones were sequenced by immunoSEQ multiplex PCR, and TCRdb holds only the in-frame ones, with some missing. Clone size and V and J calls were adopted from that table, with D and trimming inferred from the DNA. This sample has around 140,000 clones, with approximately 89% found just once. The V gene end was trimmed by 4 bases and the J gene end by 2 bases; junction bases not matched to a gene: 3. CDR3 length: 14 residues. Germline V lookup: CDR1 SGHNT, CDR2 YYREEE (reference sequence).

This sequence joins TRBV5-4 and TRBJ2-5, with TRBD2 identical over 9 bases. The sample was peripheral blood. The TCR was taken from a man between 60 and 75 years old with active or convalescent COVID-19. The CDR3 is CASSKTSGQETQYF. Written as DNA, the CDR3 is TGTGCCAGCAGCAAGACTAGCGGACAAGAGACCCAGTACTTC.